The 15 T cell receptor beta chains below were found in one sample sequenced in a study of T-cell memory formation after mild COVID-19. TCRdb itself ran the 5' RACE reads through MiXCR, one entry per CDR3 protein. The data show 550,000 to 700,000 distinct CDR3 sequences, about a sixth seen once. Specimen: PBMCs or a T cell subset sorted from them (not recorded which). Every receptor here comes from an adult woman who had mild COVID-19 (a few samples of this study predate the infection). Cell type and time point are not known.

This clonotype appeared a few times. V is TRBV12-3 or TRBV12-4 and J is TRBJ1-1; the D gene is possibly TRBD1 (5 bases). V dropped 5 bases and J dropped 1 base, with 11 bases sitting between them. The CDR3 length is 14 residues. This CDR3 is CASSQQARNTEAFF. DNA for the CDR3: TGTGCCAGCAGTCAACAGGCAAGGAACACTGAAGCTTTCTTT.

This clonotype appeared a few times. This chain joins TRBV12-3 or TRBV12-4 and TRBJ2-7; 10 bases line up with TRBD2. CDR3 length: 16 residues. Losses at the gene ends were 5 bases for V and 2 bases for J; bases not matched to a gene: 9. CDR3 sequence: CASSPRGLAATYEQYF. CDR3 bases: TGTGCCAGCAGTCCGAGAGGACTAGCGGCCACCTACGAGCAGTACTTC.

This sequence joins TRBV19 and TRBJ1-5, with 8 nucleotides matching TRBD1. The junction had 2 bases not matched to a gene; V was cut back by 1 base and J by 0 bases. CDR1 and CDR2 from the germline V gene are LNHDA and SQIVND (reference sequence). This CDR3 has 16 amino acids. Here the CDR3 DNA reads TGTGCCAGTAGTATAGGGACAGGGTATAGCAATCAGCCCCAGCATTTT. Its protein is CASSIGTGYSNQPQHF.

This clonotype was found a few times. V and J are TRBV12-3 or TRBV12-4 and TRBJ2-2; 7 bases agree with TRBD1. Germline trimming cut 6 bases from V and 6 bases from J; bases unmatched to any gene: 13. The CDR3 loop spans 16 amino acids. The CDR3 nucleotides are TGTGCCAGCAGGGTCACAGGGGTTACAGTCGCCGGGGAGCTGTTTTTT. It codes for CASRVTGVTVAGELFF.

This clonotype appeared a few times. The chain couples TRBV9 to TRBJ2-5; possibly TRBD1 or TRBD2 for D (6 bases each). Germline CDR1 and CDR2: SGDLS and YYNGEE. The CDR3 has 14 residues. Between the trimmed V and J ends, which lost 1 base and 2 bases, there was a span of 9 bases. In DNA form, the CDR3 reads TGTGCCAGCAGCGTAACGGGGGCTCAAGAGACCCAGTACTTC. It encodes CASSVTGAQETQYF.

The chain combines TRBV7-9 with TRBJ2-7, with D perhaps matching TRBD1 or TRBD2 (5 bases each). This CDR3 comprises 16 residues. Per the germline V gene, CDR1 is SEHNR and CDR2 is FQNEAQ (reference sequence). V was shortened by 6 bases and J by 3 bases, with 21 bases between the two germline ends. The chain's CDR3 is CASSTGEGLTFYEQYF. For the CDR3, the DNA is TGTGCCAGCAGTACGGGTGAGGGGCTCACTTTCTACGAGCAGTACTTC.

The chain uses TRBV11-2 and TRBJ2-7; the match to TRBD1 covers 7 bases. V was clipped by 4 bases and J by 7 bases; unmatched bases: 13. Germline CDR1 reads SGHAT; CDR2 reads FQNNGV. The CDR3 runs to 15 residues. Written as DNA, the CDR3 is TGTGCCAGCAGCTCCCCGAGGGGGCAAAGCCAGGAGCAGTACTTC. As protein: CASSSPRGQSQEQYF.

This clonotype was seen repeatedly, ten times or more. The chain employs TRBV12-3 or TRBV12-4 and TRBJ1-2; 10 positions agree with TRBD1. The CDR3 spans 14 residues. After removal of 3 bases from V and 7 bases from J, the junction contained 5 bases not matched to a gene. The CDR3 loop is CASSLDRGKSGYTF. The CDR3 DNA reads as TGTGCCAGCAGTTTGGACAGGGGGAAGAGTGGCTACACCTTC.

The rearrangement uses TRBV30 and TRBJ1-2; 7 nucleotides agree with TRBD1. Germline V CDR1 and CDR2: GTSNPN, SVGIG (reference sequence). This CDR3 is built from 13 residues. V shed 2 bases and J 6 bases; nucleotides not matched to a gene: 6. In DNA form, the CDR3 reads TGTGCCTGGAGTTTACAGGGGACCGATGGCTACACCTTC. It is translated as CAWSLQGTDGYTF. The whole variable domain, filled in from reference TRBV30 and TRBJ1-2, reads SQTIHQWPATLVQPVGSPLSLECTVEGTSNPNLYWYRQAAGRGLQLLFYSVGIGQISSEVPQNLSASRPQDRQFILSSKKLLLSDSGFYLCAWSLQGTDGYTFGSGTRLTVV.

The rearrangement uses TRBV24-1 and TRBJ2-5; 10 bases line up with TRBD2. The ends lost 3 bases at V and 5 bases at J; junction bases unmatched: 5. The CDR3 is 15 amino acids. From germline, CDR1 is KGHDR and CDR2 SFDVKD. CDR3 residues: CATSDLSGGKETQYF. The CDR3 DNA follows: TGTGCCACCAGTGATCTTAGCGGGGGGAAGGAGACCCAGTACTTC.

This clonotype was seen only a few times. CDR3 DNA: TGTGCCAGCTCACTGATAAGCAGGGAGTCACCCCTCCACTTT. It is translated as CASSLISRESPLHF. The V call is TRBV18, the J call TRBJ1-6, with D possibly being TRBD1 (5 bases). Germline V gene data show CDR1 as KGHSH and CDR2 as LQKENI. Trimming cost V 4 bases and J 10 bases, with 14 bases left between them. There are 14 residues in the CDR3.

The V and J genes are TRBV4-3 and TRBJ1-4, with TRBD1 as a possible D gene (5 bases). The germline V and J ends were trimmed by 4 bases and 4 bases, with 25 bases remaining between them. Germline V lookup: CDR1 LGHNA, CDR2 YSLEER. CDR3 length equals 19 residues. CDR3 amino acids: CASSPSSPGAGNNNEKLFF. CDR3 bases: TGCGCCAGCAGCCCCTCATCCCCCGGGGCAGGGAACAATAATGAAAAACTGTTTTTT.

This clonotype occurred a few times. CDR3 coding DNA: TGTGCCAGCAGCTTACCCCCGGGGACTAGCGGGAGGCCCCAAGAGACCCAGTACTTC. Translating it yields CASSLPPGTSGRPQETQYF. The gene calls are TRBV7-9 and TRBJ2-5; 15 nucleotides agree with TRBD2. The CDR3 runs 19 residues. Germline trimming cut 2 bases from V and 1 base from J; bases unmatched to any gene: 8. Germline CDR1 and CDR2: SEHNR and FQNEAQ (reference sequence).

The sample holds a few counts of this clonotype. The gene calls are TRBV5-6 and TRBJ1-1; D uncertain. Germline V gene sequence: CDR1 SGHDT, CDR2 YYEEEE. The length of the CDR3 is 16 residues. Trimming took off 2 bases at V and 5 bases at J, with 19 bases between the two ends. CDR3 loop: CASSFKEGNGMTEAFF. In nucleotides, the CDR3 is TGTGCCAGCAGCTTTAAGGAAGGGAACGGGATGACTGAAGCTTTCTTT.

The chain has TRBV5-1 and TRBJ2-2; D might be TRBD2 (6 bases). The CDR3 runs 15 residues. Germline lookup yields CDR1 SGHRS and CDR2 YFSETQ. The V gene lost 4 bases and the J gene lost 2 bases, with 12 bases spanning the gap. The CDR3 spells CASSEGLRNTGELFF. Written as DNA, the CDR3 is TGCGCCAGCAGCGAGGGACTGAGAAACACCGGGGAGCTGTTTTTT.